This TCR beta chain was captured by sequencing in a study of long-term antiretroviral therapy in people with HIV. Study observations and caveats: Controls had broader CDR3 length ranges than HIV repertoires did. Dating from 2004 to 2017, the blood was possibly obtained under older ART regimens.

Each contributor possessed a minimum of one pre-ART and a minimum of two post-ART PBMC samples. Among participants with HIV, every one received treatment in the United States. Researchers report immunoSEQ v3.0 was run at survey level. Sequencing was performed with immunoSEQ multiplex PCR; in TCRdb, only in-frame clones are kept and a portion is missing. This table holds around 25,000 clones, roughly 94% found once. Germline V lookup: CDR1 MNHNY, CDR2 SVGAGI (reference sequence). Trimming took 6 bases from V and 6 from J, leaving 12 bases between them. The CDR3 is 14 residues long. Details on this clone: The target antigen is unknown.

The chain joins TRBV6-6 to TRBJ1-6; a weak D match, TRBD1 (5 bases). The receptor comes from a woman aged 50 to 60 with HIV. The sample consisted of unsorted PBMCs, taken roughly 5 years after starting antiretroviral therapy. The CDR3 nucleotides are TGTGCCAGCAGCCGAGGGGCAGCTAATTCACCCCTCCACTTT. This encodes CASSRGAANSPLHF.